This entry concerns a single TCR beta chain. The data stem from a study of shared clonotypes between healthy human individuals. Profiled with immunoSEQ multiplex PCR; TCRdb holds only in-frame clones, not every one. This sample has about 670,000 clones, with roughly 70% found just once. This receptor was taken from a woman under 40 in good health. The source material was memory CD4+ T cells sorted from blood. Subset specified: CD45RA-negative fraction.

In DNA, the CDR3 is TGCGCCAGCAGCACGACTAGCGGGAGGGCCCACACCGGGGAGCTGTTTTTT. It encodes CASSTTSGRAHTGELFF. This chain links TRBV5-1 with TRBJ2-2; 14 bases fit TRBD2. This CDR3 contains 17 residues. Germline loops: CDR1 SGHRS, CDR2 YFSETQ. The junction had 5 bases not matched to a gene; V was cut back by 4 bases and J by 3 bases. Together with reference TRBV5-1 and TRBJ2-2, the CDR3 gives the full variable domain: KAGVTQTPRYLIKTRGQQVTLSCSPISGHRSVSWYQQTPGQGLQFLFEYFSETQRNKGNFPGRFSGRQFSNSRSEMNVSTLELGDSALYLCASSTTSGRAHTGELFFGEGSRLTVL.